A single sample gave rise to the 15 T cell receptor beta chains below, sequenced in a study of patients and donors after allogeneic stem cell transplantation (dated by TCRdb to about 2020). Library prep was done by RT-PCR. Sequencing used a NextSeq 550. TCRdb reworked the public reads: Q25 trimming with fastp, MiXCR clone assembly, productive beta chains retained. Rows are combined by CDR3 protein, so each entry shows the most common genes and DNA. The sample contains about 72,000 distinct CDR3 sequences, 26% of them found a single time. The ten most abundant clones make up more than 25% of the sample. The sequencing sample was made of blood, either unsorted or a sorted T cell fraction (not recorded which). The source is a human donor who was either an allogeneic HSCT recipient or a stem cell or donor lymphocyte infusion donor (not recorded which). It is not recorded whose cells these are; they may come from a transplant donor.

This clonotype was recorded a few times. The chain carries TRBV12-3 or TRBV12-4 and TRBJ1-5; the match to TRBD1 covers 7 bases. Trimming at V came to 0 bases and at J to 0 bases, leaving 5 bases not matched to a gene. This CDR3 comprises 17 residues. Here the CDR3 reads CASSLAPGGNSNQPQHF. The CDR3 DNA sequence: TGTGCCAGCAGTTTAGCGCCAGGGGGGAATAGCAATCAGCCCCAGCATTTT.

CDR3 sequence reads: CASSRREGEQYF. CDR3 DNA sequence: TGTGCCAGCAGCCGCCGGGAGGGCGAGCAGTACTTC. V is TRBV7-9 and J is TRBJ2-7, with 8 positions matching TRBD2. V shed 5 bases, J shed 6 bases, and the junction held 3 bases outside the gene matches. Germline CDR1 reads SEHNR; CDR2 reads FQNEAQ (reference sequence). This CDR3 region has 12 residues.

V and J are TRBV6-6 and TRBJ1-1; D possibly corresponds to TRBD1 (6 bases). The CDR3 has 13 residues. CDR1 is MNHNY, CDR2 SVGAGI, per germline (reference sequence). The V gene lost 7 bases and the J gene lost 4 bases, with 13 bases spanning the gap. CDR3 protein: CASMRGFGTEAFF. Here the CDR3 DNA reads TGTGCCAGCATGAGGGGGTTCGGCACTGAAGCTTTCTTT.

The chain carries TRBV7-3 and TRBJ2-1, with D tentatively TRBD1 or TRBD2 (5 bases each). Per the germline V gene, CDR1 is SGHTA and CDR2 is FQGTGA. CDR3 length: 14 amino acids. Trimming pared 2 bases from V and 5 bases from J, leaving 10 bases between. The chain's CDR3 is CASSLSGRHNEQFF. CDR3 coding DNA: TGTGCCAGCAGCTTATCGGGACGGCACAATGAGCAGTTCTTC.

The CDR3, as DNA: TGTGCCAGCAGCGTAGATGGGGGGGCTAATGAAAAACTGTTTTTT. It translates to CASSVDGGANEKLFF. J is TRBJ1-4 and V is TRBV9, with a possible D match to TRBD1 (5 bases). The germline V gene has CDR1 SGDLS and CDR2 YYNGEE. The CDR3 contains 15 residues. V lost 0 bases and J 3 bases, leaving 9 bases between the germline ends.

The V gene is TRBV4-1, the J gene TRBJ1-6; D call uncertain. This CDR3 spans 15 amino acids. Deletions cut 0 bases from V and 0 bases from J, with 3 bases between. The germline gives CDR1 MGHRA, CDR2 YSYEKL. The CDR3 loop reads CASSQESSYNSPLHF. CDR3 nucleotide sequence: TGCGCCAGCAGCCAAGAGAGCTCCTATAATTCACCCCTCCACTTT.

This clonotype was observed a handful of times. The chain uses TRBV4-1 and TRBJ1-5; D possibly corresponds to TRBD1 (5 bases). Trimming removed 1 base from V and 3 bases from J, with 13 bases in between. CDR1 is MGHRA and CDR2 is YSYEKL in the germline V gene. The CDR3 covers 16 residues. CDR3: CASSQVGGDFNQPQHF. The CDR3 coding sequence is TGCGCCAGCAGCCAAGTCGGCGGGGACTTCAATCAGCCCCAGCATTTT.

This clonotype was seen more than once but under ten times. This chain connects TRBV19 to TRBJ1-6; tentatively, D is TRBD1 (6 bases). The germline gives CDR1 LNHDA, CDR2 SQIVND (reference sequence). The CDR3 totals 15 residues. V was clipped by 5 bases and J by 7 bases, with 15 bases between them. Written as DNA, the CDR3 is TGTGCCAGTAGTCCCTCGGGACACCCAAATTCACCCCTCCACTTT. Translated: CASSPSGHPNSPLHF.

The chain carries TRBV10-3 and TRBJ1-5, with a weak D call TRBD1 (5 bases). The V and J ends lost 5 bases and 5 bases respectively, with 10 bases between them. The CDR3 has 13 amino acids. CDR1 and CDR2 from the germline V gene are ENHRY and SYGVKD. The CDR3: CAISPLGDQPQHF. The CDR3 region has the DNA TGTGCCATCAGTCCCCTGGGGGATCAGCCCCAGCATTTT.

This clonotype showed up just a few times. The chain joins TRBV10-3 to TRBJ2-7; 7 bases line up with TRBD2. V lost 0 bases and J lost 4; bases outside the gene matches: 9. Germline V lookup: CDR1 ENHRY, CDR2 SYGVKD. The CDR3 length is 16 residues. The CDR3 bases are TGTGCCATCAGTGAGTCGACTCGGCGGGAGAGGTACGAGCAGTACTTC. Translating it yields CAISESTRRERYEQYF.

For this clonotype: Given a much more abundant clone one base away, this may be a read error. This chain connects TRBV2 to TRBJ1-2; tentatively, D is TRBD1 (6 bases). The CDR3 is 14 amino acids. The germline gives CDR1 SNHLY, CDR2 FYNNEI. CDR3 loop: CASSTDRSNYAYTF. The CDR3 DNA reads TGTGCCAGCAGTACTGACAGGTCCAACTATGCCTACACCTTC. The full variable domain, its missing parts supplied by reference TRBV2 and TRBJ1-2, is EPEVTQTPSHQVTQMGQEVILRCVPISNHLYFYWYRQILGQKVEFLVSFYNNEISEKSEIFDDQFSVERPDGSNFTLKIRSTKLEDSAMYFCASSTDRSNYAYTFGSGTRLTVV.

This clonotype is a singleton in its sample. The chain has TRBV12-3 or TRBV12-4 and TRBJ1-6, with a possible D match to TRBD1 (5 bases). There are 16 residues in the CDR3. The V gene lost 2 bases and the J gene lost 4 bases, with 12 bases spanning the gap. The CDR3 DNA sequence: TGTGCCAGCAGTTTACCGGGGGGACGATATAATTCACCCCTCCACTTT. It encodes CASSLPGGRYNSPLHF.

This clonotype was recorded a few times. This chain connects TRBV6-6 to TRBJ2-1; possibly TRBD2 for D (5 bases). V lost 3 bases, J lost 5 bases, and 14 bases lay in between. The CDR3 runs to 15 residues. The germline V gene has CDR1 MNHNY and CDR2 SVGAGI (reference sequence). In nucleotides, the CDR3 is TGTGCCAGCAGTTATCGGTTGGACGGGAACAATGAGCAGTTCTTC. It is translated as CASSYRLDGNNEQFF.

The genes are TRBV20-1 and TRBJ1-2, with D perhaps matching TRBD1 (6 bases). The V and J ends lost 3 bases and 4 bases respectively, with 24 bases between them. Germline V gene sequence: CDR1 DFQATT, CDR2 SNEGSKA (reference sequence). The CDR3 totals 17 residues. The CDR3 loop is CSARISGGAPSFYGYTF. CDR3 bases: TGCAGTGCTAGGATCAGTGGGGGGGCCCCGAGTTTCTATGGCTACACCTTC.

J is TRBJ2-7 and V is TRBV7-9; tentative D call: TRBD1 (7 bases). V was pared by 5 bases and J by 4 bases, with 27 bases between. Per the germline V gene, CDR1 is SEHNR and CDR2 is FQNEAQ (reference sequence). The CDR3 has 18 residues. Here the CDR3 DNA reads TGTGCCAGCAGCATATCGGATCGCAGGGGGGATTTTAGGTACGAGCAGTACTTC. This codes for CASSISDRRGDFRYEQYF. The full variable domain, with the rest looked up from reference TRBV7-9 and TRBJ2-7, is DTGVSQNPRHKITKRGQNVTFRCDPISEHNRLYWYRQTLGQGPEFLTYFQNEAQLEKSRLLSDRFSAERPKGSFSTLEIQRTEQGDSAMYLCASSISDRRGDFRYEQYFGPGTRLTVT.